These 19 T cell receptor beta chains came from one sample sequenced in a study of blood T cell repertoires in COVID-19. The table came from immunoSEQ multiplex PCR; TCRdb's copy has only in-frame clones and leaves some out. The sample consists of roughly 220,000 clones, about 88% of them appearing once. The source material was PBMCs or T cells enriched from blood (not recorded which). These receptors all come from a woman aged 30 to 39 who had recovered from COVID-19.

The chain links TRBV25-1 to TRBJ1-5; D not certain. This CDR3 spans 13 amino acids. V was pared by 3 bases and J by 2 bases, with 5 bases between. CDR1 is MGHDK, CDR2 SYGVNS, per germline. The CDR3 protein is CASSDGGNQPQHF. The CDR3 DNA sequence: TGTGCCAGCAGTGATGGAGGCAATCAGCCCCAGCATTTT.

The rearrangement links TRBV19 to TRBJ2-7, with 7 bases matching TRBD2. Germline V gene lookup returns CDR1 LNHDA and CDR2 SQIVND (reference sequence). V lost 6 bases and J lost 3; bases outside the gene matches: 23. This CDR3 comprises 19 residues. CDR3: CASSPTSGLTSTRIYEQYF. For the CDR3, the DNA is TGTGCCAGTAGCCCCACATCCGGATTGACTAGCACCAGAATCTACGAGCAGTACTTC.

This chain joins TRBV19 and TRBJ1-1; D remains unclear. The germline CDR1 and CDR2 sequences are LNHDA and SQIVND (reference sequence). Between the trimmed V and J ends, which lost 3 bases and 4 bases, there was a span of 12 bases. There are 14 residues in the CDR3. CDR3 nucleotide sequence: TGTGCCAGTAGTATCACGGCTGGCGGCACTGAAGCTTTCTTT. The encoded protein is CASSITAGGTEAFF. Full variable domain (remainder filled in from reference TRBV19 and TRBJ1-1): DGGITQSPKYLFRKEGQNVTLSCEQNLNHDAMYWYRQDPGQGLRLIYYSQIVNDFQKGDIAEGYSVSREKKESFPLTVTSAQKNPTAFYLCASSITAGGTEAFFGQGTRLTVV.

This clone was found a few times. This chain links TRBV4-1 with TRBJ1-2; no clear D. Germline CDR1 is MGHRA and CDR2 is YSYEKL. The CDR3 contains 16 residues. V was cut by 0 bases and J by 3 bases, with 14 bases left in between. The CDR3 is CASSQDVRRLDYGYTF. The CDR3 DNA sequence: TGCGCCAGCAGCCAAGATGTTCGAAGATTAGACTATGGCTACACCTTC.

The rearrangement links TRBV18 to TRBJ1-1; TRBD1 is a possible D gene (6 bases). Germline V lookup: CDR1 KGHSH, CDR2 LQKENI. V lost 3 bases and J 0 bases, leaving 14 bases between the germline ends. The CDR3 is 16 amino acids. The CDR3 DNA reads TGTGCCAGCTCACCCCCCTACGGACAGATGAACACTGAAGCTTTCTTT. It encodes CASSPPYGQMNTEAFF. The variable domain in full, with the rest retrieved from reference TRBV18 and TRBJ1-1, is NAGVMQNPRHLVRRRGQEARLRCSPMKGHSHVYWYRQLPEEGLKFMVYLQKENIIDESGMPKERFSAEFPKEGPSILRIQQVVRGDSAAYFCASSPPYGQMNTEAFFGQGTRLTVV.

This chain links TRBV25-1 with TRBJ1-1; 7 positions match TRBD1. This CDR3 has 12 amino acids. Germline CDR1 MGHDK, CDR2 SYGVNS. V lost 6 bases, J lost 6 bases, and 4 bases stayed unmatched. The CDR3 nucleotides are TGTGCCAGCAGAACAGGGGTCTCTGAAGCTTTCTTT. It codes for CASRTGVSEAFF.

CDR3 nucleotide sequence: TGTGCCAGCAGTAAGACAGGGGGCGCGACTATTAATGAAAAACTGTTTTTT. Translating it yields CASSKTGGATINEKLFF. The chain is built from TRBV27 and TRBJ1-4; 10 bases fit TRBD1. The germline V gene has CDR1 MNHEY and CDR2 SMNVEV (reference sequence). The CDR3 consists of 17 residues. Trimming removed 5 bases from V and 4 bases from J; junction bases left unmatched: 10.

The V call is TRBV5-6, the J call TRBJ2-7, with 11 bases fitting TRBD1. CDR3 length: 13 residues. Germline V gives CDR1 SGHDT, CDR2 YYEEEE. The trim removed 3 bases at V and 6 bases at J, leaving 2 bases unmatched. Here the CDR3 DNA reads TGTGCCAGCAGCTCCGGGACAGGGGGCGAGCAGTACTTC. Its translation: CASSSGTGGEQYF.

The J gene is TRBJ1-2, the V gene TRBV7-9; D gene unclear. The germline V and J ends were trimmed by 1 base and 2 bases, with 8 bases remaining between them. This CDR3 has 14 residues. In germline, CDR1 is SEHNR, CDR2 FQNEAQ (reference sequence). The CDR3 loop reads CASSLVSENYGYTF. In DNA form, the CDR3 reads TGTGCCAGCAGCTTAGTTTCAGAAAACTATGGCTACACCTTC. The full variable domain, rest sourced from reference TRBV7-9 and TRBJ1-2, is DTGVSQNPRHKITKRGQNVTFRCDPISEHNRLYWYRQTLGQGPEFLTYFQNEAQLEKSRLLSDRFSAERPKGSFSTLEIQRTEQGDSAMYLCASSLVSENYGYTFGSGTRLTVV.

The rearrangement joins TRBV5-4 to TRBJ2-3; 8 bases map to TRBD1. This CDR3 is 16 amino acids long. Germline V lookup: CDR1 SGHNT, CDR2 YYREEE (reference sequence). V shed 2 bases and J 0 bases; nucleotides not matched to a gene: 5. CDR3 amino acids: CASSLLQGASTDTQYF. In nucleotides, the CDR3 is TGTGCCAGCAGCTTACTCCAGGGGGCTAGCACAGATACGCAGTATTTT. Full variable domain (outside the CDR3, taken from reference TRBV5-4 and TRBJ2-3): ETGVTQSPTHLIKTRGQQVTLRCSSQSGHNTVSWYQQALGQGPQFIFQYYREEENGRGNFPPRFSGLQFPNYSSELNVNALELDDSALYLCASSLLQGASTDTQYFGPGTRLTVL.

The CDR3 nucleotides are TGTGCCAGCAGTTATACGGGTTACAATGAGCAGTTCTTC. Translation gives CASSYTGYNEQFF. The V gene is TRBV6-2 or TRBV6-3, the J gene TRBJ2-1, with unresolved D. Trimming pared 3 bases from V and 4 bases from J, leaving 7 bases between. Per germline, CDR1 MNHEY and CDR2 SVGEGT. This CDR3 has 13 amino acids.

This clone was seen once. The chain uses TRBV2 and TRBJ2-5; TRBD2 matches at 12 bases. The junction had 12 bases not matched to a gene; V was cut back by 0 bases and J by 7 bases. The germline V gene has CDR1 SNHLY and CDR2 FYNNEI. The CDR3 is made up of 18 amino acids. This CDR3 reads CASSEALAGGISRATQYF. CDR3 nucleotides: TGTGCCAGCAGTGAAGCCCTAGCGGGGGGGATCTCAAGAGCGACCCAGTACTTC.

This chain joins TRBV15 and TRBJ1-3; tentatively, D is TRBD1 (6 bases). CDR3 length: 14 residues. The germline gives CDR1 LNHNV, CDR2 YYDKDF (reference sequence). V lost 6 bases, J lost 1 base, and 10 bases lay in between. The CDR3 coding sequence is TGTGCCACCAGTCGAGGGACATCTGGAAACACCATATATTTT. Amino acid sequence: CATSRGTSGNTIYF.

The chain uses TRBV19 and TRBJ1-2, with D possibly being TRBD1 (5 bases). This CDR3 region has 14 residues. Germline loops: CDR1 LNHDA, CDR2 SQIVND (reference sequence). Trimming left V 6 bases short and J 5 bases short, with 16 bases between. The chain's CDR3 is CASSSPGLQYGYTF. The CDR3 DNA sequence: TGTGCCAGTAGCTCCCCGGGACTCCAGTATGGCTACACCTTC.

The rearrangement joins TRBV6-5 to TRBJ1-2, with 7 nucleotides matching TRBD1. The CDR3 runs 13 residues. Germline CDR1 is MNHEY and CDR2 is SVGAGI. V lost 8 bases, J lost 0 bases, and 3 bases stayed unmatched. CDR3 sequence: CASATGTNYGYTF. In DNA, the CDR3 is TGTGCCAGCGCGACAGGGACTAACTATGGCTACACCTTC.

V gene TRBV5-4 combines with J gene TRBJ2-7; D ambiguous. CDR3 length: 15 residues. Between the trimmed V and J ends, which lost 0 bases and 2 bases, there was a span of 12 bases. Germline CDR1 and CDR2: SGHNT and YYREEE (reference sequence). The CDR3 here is CASSLGSGPAYEQYF. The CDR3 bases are TGTGCCAGCAGCTTGGGGTCCGGTCCCGCCTACGAGCAGTACTTC.

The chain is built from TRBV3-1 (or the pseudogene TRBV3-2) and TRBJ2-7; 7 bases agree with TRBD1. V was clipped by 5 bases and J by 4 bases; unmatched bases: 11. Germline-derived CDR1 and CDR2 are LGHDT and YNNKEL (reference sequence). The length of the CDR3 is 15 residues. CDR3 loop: CASSENRGIGYEQYF. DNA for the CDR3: TGTGCCAGCAGCGAAAACAGGGGAATTGGGTACGAGCAGTACTTC.

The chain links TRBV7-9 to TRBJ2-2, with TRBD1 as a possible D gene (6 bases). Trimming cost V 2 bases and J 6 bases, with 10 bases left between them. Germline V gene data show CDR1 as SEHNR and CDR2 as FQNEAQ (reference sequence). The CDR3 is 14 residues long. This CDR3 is CASSLQQGSGELFF. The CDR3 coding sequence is TGTGCCAGCAGCTTACAACAGGGCTCCGGGGAGCTGTTTTTT.

The CDR3 DNA reads as TGTGCCAGCAGCTTAGAGAGGCAGTACTTC. It codes for CASSLERQYF. The rearrangement joins TRBV11-2 to TRBJ2-7; D is unresolved. The V end was cut by 0 bases, the J end by 9 bases, with 3 bases between. The germline V gene has CDR1 SGHAT and CDR2 FQNNGV. This CDR3 has 10 residues.